Sequencing of this T cell receptor beta chain was carried out in a study of cytomegalovirus exposure and HLA in healthy donors. With 2 bases removed from V and 4 bases from J, the gap between germline ends came to 8 bases. This CDR3 is built from 13 residues. The germline V gene encodes CDR1 MNHEY and CDR2 SMNVEV (reference sequence). PCR involved 60 Vbeta and 13 Jbeta primers. Some clones are missing from TCRdb's copy, which holds only in-frame ones; the method was immunoSEQ multiplex PCR. Found here are over 100,000 clones, approximately 80% of them singletons; the top ten hold 10% to 11%. Specimen: PBMCs. The receptor was isolated from a man between 40 and 49 years old in good health and CMV-seropositive. The rearrangement uses TRBV27 and TRBJ1-2, with D possibly matching TRBD1 (5 bases). CDR3 bases: TGTGCCAGCAGTTTAGACAGTTCCTATGGCTACACCTTC. This encodes CASSLDSSYGYTF.